Given below is one T cell receptor beta chain in context. This sample was included in a study of beta chain features in type 1 diabetes. J gave up 8 bases and V 4 bases, and 9 bases lay outside the gene matches. The CDR3 length is 17 residues. CDR1 and CDR2 (germline): SGHDT, YYEEEE. The sequenced template was cDNA made from the entire isolated RNA. Using immunoSEQ multiplex PCR, the repertoire was profiled, and TCRdb retains in-frame clones only, with some absent. This table holds almost 350,000 clones, under 8.5% found once. Sequences were obtained from central memory CD4+ T cells from blood. The rearrangement joins TRBV5-6 to TRBJ2-1; 16 bases map to TRBD2. This receptor was obtained from a woman younger than 30 in good health. CDR3 amino acids: CASSGKTGTSGRDEQFF. CDR3 in DNA: TGTGCCAGCAGCGGAAAAACTGGGACTAGCGGGAGGGATGAGCAGTTCTTC.